This T cell receptor (beta chain) emerged from a study of OX40 agonist ivuxolimab in advanced cancers. For the wider study: The costimulatory receptor OX40 (CD134) was targeted by ivuxolimab, a fully human IgG2 agonistic monoclonal antibody. Intravenous ivuxolimab was administered to patients every 2 weeks at six dose levels: 0.01, 0.1, 0.3, 1.5, 3 and 10 mg/kg. Of the approximately 50 dose-escalation patients, hepatocellular carcinoma was present in roughly 19, melanoma in around 15, renal cell carcinoma in 9 and head and neck cancer in 9. The dose-escalation cohort was around 84% male with a mean age of roughly 60 years, ranging from roughly 20 to 80. Patients were allowed to have had prior anti-PD-1, anti-PD-L1 or anti-CTLA-4 therapy, and approximately 37% of the dose-escalation patients had been treated with checkpoint inhibitors. Partial responses occurred in three dose-escalation patients: two with cutaneous melanoma and one with hepatocellular carcinoma. Peripheral TCRbeta sequencing aimed to test whether ivuxolimab altered TCR sequence diversity and caused clonal T-cell expansion. The paper covers the monotherapy dose-escalation part of the phase I ivuxolimab trial, which included N = 52 patients.

To note about this clone: The antigen this receptor binds is unknown. Within one base of it there is no much larger clone, and no base qualities were kept.

Genomic DNA was isolated from the sorted cells so that the TCRbeta CDR3 region could be sequenced. TCRbeta CDR3 regions were sequenced using the immunoSEQ Assay. Not all clones reach the TCRdb copy of this immuneACCESS table, which keeps in-frame sequences only. Checked studies attribute under half of the gap to unresolved V genes and leave the rest unexplained. The table for this sample lists some 46,000 clones; around 94% of them were counted only once. Clones ranked in the top ten supply approximately 11% of the sample. Study-wide conclusions, independent of this receptor: In the 0.1-3.0 mg/kg groups, partial responders had among the lowest normalized peripheral clonal expansion, particularly in CD8+ T cells. Low levels of normalized T-cell clonal expansion were also shown by some nonresponding patients. At doses of 0.1 to 3.0 mg/kg, clonal expansion of both CD4+ and CD8+ blood T cells was observed from baseline to week 6. Antigen specificity was not determined for the clonally expanded peripheral T cells. After ivuxolimab, expanded clones were on average more numerous among CD8+ T cells than among CD4+ T cells.

The trial excluded patients who had a history of autoimmune disease or who were on systemic immunosuppression. Peripheral blood for TCR sequencing was collected from all dose cohorts at baseline, on cycle 4 day 1, and on cycle 7 day 1. Samples were obtained from an open-label, multicenter, first-in-human phase I dose-escalation trial of ivuxolimab. Adults with locally advanced or metastatic melanoma, renal cell, hepatocellular, or head and neck squamous cell carcinoma were enrolled in the trial. Before TCR sequencing, CD4+ T cells and CD8+ T cells were sorted from peripheral blood as separate populations. The sequencing here drew on CD4+ or CD8+ T cells sorted from blood, taken in a trial of the OX40 agonist ivuxolimab. This clonotype was obtained from an adult with an advanced solid tumor such as melanoma, head and neck, liver or kidney cancer.

The CDR3 here reads CASSYSGRAGELFF. The nucleotide sequence reads as follows: TGTGCCAGCAGCTATAGCGGGAGGGCCGGGGAGCTGTTTTTT. This sequence uses TRBV7-9 and TRBJ2-2; a stretch of 11 junction bases matches TRBD2. Inclusive of the bounding cysteine and phenylalanine, the CDR3 is 14 residues long. Only the CDR3 portion is preserved as DNA: 42 bases, with reading frame beginning at the first base. Germline trimming: 4 bases from V, 6 bases from J; junction bases outside gene matches: 1. The CDR1 and CDR2 encoded by the germline V gene (reference sequence) are SEHNR and FQNEAQ.